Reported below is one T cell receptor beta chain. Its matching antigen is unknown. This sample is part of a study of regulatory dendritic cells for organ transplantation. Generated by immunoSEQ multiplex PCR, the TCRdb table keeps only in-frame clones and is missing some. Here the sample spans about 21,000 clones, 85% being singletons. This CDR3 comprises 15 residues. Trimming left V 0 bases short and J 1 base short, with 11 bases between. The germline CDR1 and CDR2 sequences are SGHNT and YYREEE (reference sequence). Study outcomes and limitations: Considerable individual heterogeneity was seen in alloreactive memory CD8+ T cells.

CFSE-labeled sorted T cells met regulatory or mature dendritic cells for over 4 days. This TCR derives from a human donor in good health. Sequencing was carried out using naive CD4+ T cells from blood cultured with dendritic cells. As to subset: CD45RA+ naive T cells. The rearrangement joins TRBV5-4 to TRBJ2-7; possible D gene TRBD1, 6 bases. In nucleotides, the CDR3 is TGTGCCAGCAGCTTGGCGGCAGGGGTATCCTACGAGCAGTACTTC. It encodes CASSLAAGVSYEQYF. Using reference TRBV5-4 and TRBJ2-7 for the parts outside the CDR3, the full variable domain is ETGVTQSPTHLIKTRGQQVTLRCSSQSGHNTVSWYQQALGQGPQFIFQYYREEENGRGNFPPRFSGLQFPNYSSELNVNALELDDSALYLCASSLAAGVSYEQYFGPGTRLTVT.